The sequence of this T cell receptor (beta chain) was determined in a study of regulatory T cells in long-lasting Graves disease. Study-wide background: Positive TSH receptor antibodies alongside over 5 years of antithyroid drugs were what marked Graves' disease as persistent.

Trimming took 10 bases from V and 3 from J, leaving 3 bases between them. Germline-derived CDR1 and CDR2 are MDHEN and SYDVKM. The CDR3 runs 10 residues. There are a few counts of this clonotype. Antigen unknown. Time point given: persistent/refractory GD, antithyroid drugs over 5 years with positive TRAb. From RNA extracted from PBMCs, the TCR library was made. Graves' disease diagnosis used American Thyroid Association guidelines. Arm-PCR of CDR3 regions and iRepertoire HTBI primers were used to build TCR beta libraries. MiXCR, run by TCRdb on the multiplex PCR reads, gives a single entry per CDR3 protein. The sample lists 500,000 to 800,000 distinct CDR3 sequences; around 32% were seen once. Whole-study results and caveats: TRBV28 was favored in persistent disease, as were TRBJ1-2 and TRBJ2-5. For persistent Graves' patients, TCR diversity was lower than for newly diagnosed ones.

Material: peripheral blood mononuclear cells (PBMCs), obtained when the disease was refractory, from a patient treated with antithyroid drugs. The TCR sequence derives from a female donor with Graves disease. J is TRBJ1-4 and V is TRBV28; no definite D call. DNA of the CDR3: TGTGCCACCTCTAATGAAAAACTGTTTTTT. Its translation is CATSNEKLFF.